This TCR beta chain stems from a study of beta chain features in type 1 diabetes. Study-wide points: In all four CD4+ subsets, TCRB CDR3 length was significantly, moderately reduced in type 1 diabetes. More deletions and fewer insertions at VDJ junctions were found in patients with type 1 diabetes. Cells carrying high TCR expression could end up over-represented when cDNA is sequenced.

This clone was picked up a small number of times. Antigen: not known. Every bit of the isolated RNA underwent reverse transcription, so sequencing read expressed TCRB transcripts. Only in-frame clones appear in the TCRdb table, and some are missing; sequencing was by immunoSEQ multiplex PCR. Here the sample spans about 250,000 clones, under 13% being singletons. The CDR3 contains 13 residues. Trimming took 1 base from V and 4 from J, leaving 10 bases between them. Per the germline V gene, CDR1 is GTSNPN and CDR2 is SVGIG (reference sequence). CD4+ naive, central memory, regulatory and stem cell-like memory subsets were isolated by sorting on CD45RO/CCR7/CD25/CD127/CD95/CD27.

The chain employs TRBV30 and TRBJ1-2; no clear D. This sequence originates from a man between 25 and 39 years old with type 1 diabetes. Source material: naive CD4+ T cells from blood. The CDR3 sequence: CAWSGWGAYGYTF. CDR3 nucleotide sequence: TGTGCCTGGAGTGGATGGGGAGCCTATGGCTACACCTTC.